Following are 10 T cell receptor beta chains from one sample sequenced in a study of regulatory T cells in long-lasting Graves disease. Time point denoted: newly diagnosed GD, antithyroid drugs for less than 3 months. The authors made the TCR library using RNA they extracted from PBMCs. Sequencing libraries for TCR beta were prepared with iRepertoire HTBI primers and Arm-PCR of CDR3 regions. One entry per CDR3 protein results from TCRdb running MiXCR on the multiplex PCR reads. The data hold approximately 360,000 distinct CDR3 sequences, with approximately 12% observed a single time. This sample also belongs to another study, concerning T cells in Graves' hyperthyroidism and ophthalmopathy.

The sequencing here drew on peripheral blood mononuclear cells (PBMCs), taken at new diagnosis, from a patient treated with antithyroid drugs. These receptors were taken from a woman aged 18-29 years with Graves disease.

This clonotype was seen many times. The genes are TRBV5-1 and TRBJ2-6; perhaps TRBD2 as D (6 bases). Per germline, CDR1 SGHRS and CDR2 YFSETQ. V shed 4 bases and J shed 4 bases, with 9 bases lying between them. The CDR3 runs 14 residues. This CDR3 reads CASSGGTGANVLTF. The CDR3 DNA reads TGCGCCAGCAGCGGGGGGACGGGGGCCAACGTCCTGACTTTC.

Only a few counts were recorded for this clonotype. V and J are TRBV5-4 and TRBJ1-1; D possibly corresponds to TRBD1 (6 bases). Germline V lookup: CDR1 SGHNT, CDR2 YYREEE (reference sequence). The CDR3 length is 15 residues. With 5 bases removed from V and 0 bases from J, the gap between germline ends came to 14 bases. This CDR3 is CASRPGTWLNTEAFF. In DNA, the CDR3 is TGTGCCAGCAGGCCGGGGACATGGTTGAACACTGAAGCTTTCTTT.

This clonotype was seen at least ten times. The genes are TRBV12-3 or TRBV12-4 and TRBJ1-4; TRBD1 aligns across 7 bases. This CDR3 spans 15 amino acids. The V gene end was trimmed by 6 bases and the J gene end by 8 bases; junction bases not matched to a gene: 12. The CDR3 spells CASSRTGDSNEKLFF. The CDR3 DNA reads as TGTGCCAGCAGCCGCACAGGGGACAGTAACGAAAAACTGTTTTTT.

This clonotype was detected many times. CDR3 sequence reads: CASSRGGLYNEQFF. The CDR3 nucleotides are TGTGCCAGCAGCCGGGGGGGCCTGTACAATGAGCAGTTCTTC. The gene calls are TRBV3-1 and TRBJ2-1; maybe TRBD2 (7 bases). This CDR3 is 14 amino acids long. CDR1 and CDR2 from the germline V gene are LGHDT and YNNKEL (reference sequence). Trimming cost V 4 bases and J 4 bases, with 11 bases left between them.

This clonotype was counted many times. The J gene is TRBJ2-7, the V gene TRBV7-9, with a possible D match to TRBD2 (6 bases). The V and J ends lost 5 bases and 7 bases respectively, with 9 bases between them. Per germline, CDR1 SEHNR and CDR2 FQNEAQ (reference sequence). There are 11 residues in the CDR3. CDR3 coding DNA: TGTGCCAGCAGCCGGACTAAAGAGCAGTACTTC. Translated, it gives CASSRTKEQYF.

This clonotype was found many times. J is TRBJ1-5 and V is TRBV7-9; 9 bases map to TRBD1. Germline assignment: CDR1 SEHNR and CDR2 FQNEAQ (reference sequence). Trimming cost V 5 bases and J 2 bases; bases outside gene matches: 4. The CDR3 runs 15 residues. CDR3 sequence (DNA): TGTGCCAGCAGCCCACAGGGGGCTGGCAATCAGCCCCAGCATTTT. The encoded protein is CASSPQGAGNQPQHF.

Many counts were recorded for this clonotype. The chain couples TRBV5-1 to TRBJ2-1, with 9 bases fitting TRBD2. From germline, CDR1 is SGHRS and CDR2 YFSETQ. J was trimmed by 6 bases and V by 0 bases; bases with no gene match: 4. CDR3 length equals 15 residues. Written as DNA, the CDR3 is TGCGCCAGCAGCTTGGGGACTAGCGTCCTCAATGAGCAGTTCTTC. It encodes CASSLGTSVLNEQFF.

This clonotype was observed at least ten times. V is TRBV6-1 and J is TRBJ1-2, with D unclear. CDR1 MNHNS and CDR2 SASEGT come from the germline V gene. The CDR3 sequence is 15 residues long. V lost 7 bases to trimming and J lost 3 bases, with 18 bases between them. The DNA for the CDR3 is TGTGCCAGCACCTCAACACCAGGTTTCTACTATGGCTACACCTTC. It encodes CASTSTPGFYYGYTF.

The chain recombines TRBV4-3 with TRBJ1-6; D possibly corresponds to TRBD1 (5 bases). The V gene lost 2 bases and the J gene lost 7 bases, with 12 bases spanning the gap. Germline loops: CDR1 LGHNA, CDR2 YSLEER. This CDR3 contains 15 residues. In DNA, the CDR3 is TGCGCCAGCAGCCAACTGGGGGATCGAAATTCACCCCTCCACTTT. As protein: CASSQLGDRNSPLHF.

This clonotype occurred once. Being one base from a much bigger clone, this may be a read error. The V gene is TRBV6-1, the J gene TRBJ2-7; TRBD1 or TRBD2 may be the D gene (5 bases each). The germline gives CDR1 MNHNS, CDR2 SASEGT. This CDR3 is built from 15 residues. CDR3 in DNA: TGTGCCAGCAGCCCCTACCGGGACCCAGCCTACGAGCGGTACGTC. As protein: CASSPYRDPAYERYV.